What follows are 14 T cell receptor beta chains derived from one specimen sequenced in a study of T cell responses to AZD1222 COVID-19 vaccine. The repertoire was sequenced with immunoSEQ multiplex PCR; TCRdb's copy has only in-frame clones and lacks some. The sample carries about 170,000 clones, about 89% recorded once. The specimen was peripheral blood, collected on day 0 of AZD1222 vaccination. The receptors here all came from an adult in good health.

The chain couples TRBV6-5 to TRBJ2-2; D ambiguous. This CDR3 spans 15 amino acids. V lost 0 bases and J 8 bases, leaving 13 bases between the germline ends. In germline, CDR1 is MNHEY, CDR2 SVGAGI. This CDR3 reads CASSYSPGPRGELFF. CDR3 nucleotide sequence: TGTGCCAGCAGTTACTCACCCGGACCCAGGGGGGAGCTGTTTTTT.

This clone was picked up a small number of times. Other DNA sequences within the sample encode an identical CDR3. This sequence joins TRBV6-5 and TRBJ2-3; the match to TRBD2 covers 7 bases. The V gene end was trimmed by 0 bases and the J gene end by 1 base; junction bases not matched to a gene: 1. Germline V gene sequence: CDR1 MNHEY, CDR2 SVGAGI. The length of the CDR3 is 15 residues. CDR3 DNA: TGTGCCAGCAGTTACTCGGCGGGGGGCACAGATACGCAGTATTTT. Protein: CASSYSAGGTDTQYF.

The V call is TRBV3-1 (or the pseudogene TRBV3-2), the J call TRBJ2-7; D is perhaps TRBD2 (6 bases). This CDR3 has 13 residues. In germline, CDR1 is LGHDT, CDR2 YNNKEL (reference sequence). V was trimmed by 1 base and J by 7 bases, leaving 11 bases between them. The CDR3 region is CASSQGQGGEQYV. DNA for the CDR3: TGTGCCAGCAGCCAAGGGCAGGGAGGAGAGCAGTACGTC.

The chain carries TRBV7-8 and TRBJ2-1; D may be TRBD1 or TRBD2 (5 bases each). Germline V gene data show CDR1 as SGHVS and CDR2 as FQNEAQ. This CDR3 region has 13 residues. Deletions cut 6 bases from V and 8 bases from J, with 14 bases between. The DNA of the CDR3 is TGTGCCAGCAGGGGACGGGGTATCGATGAGCAGTTCTTC. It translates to CASRGRGIDEQFF.

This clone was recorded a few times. Written as DNA, the CDR3 is TGCGCCAGCAGCCCACCTCTGGGCACAGATACGCAGTATTTT. It specifies CASSPPLGTDTQYF. The V and J genes are TRBV5-1 and TRBJ2-3; D is unresolved. Trimming pared 4 bases from V and 1 base from J, leaving 10 bases between. Germline CDR1 is SGHRS and CDR2 is YFSETQ. The CDR3 totals 14 residues.

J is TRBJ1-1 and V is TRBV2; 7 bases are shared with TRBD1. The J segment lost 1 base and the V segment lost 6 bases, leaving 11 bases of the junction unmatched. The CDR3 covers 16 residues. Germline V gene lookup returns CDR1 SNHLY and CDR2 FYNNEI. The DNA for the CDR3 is TGTGCCAGCAGCGTTAGACAGGGTTTGGGGAACACTGAAGCTTTCTTT. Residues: CASSVRQGLGNTEAFF.

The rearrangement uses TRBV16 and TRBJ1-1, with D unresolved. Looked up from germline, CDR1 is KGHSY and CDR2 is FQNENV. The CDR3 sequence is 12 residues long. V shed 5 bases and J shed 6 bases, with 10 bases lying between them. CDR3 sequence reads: CASSWEFAEAFF. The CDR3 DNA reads TGTGCCAGCAGCTGGGAGTTCGCTGAAGCTTTCTTT.

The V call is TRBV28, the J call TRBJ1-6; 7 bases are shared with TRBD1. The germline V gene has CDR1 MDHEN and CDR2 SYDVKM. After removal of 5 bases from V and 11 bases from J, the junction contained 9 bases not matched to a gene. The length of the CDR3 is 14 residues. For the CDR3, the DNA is TGTGCCAGCAGTGCAACAGGGGTTAGCGCACCCCTCCACTTT. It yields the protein CASSATGVSAPLHF. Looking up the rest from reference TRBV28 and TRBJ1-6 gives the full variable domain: DVKVTQSSRYLVKRTGEKVFLECVQDMDHENMFWYRQDPGLGLRLIYFSYDVKMKEKGDIPEGYSVSREKKERFSLILESASTNQTSMYLCASSATGVSAPLHFGNGTRLTVT.

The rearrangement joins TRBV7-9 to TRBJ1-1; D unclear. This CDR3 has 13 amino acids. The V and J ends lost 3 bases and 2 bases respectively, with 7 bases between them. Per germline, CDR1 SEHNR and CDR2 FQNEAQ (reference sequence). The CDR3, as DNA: TGTGCCAGCAGCTTTAGGGTAAACACTGAAGCTTTCTTT. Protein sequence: CASSFRVNTEAFF. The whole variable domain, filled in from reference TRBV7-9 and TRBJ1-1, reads DTGVSQNPRHKITKRGQNVTFRCDPISEHNRLYWYRQTLGQGPEFLTYFQNEAQLEKSRLLSDRFSAERPKGSFSTLEIQRTEQGDSAMYLCASSFRVNTEAFFGQGTRLTVV.

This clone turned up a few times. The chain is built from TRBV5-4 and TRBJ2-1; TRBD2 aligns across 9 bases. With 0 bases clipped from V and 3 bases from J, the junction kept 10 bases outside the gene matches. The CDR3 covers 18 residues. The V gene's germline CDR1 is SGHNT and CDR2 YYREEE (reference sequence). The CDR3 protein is CASSLAGVAGVGYNEQFF. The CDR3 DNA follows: TGTGCCAGCAGCTTGGCCGGGGTAGCGGGAGTCGGCTACAATGAGCAGTTCTTC.

CDR3 DNA sequence: TGTGCCAGCAGTTGGTCCGGACAGGGGAATAATCAGCCCCAGCATTTT. Translation: CASSWSGQGNNQPQHF. The chain carries TRBV28 and TRBJ1-5; 9 bases map to TRBD1. This CDR3 spans 16 amino acids. CDR1 MDHEN and CDR2 SYDVKM come from the germline V gene. With 4 bases clipped from V and 4 bases from J, the junction kept 8 bases outside the gene matches.

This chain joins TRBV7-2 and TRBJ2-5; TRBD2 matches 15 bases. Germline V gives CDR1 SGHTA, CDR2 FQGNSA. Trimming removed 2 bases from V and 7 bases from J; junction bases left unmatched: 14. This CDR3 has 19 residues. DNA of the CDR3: TGTGCCAGCAGCTTATTGTCGACGGGGACTAGCGGGAGGCCACCGACCCAGTACTTC. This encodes CASSLLSTGTSGRPPTQYF.

DNA of the CDR3: TGTGCCAGCAGCCGCCTCGGGGGCGGGAACACCGGGGAGCTGTTTTTT. This codes for CASSRLGGGNTGELFF. The rearrangement links TRBV4-2 to TRBJ2-2; D possibly matches TRBD1 or TRBD2 (6 bases each). Trimming shortened V by 4 bases and J by 1 base, and 13 bases separated the two germline ends. Per germline, CDR1 LGHNA and CDR2 YNFKEQ. CDR3 length: 16 amino acids.

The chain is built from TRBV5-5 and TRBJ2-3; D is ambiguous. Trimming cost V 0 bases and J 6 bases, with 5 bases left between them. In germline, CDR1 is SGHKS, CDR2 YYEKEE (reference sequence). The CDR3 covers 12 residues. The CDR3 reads CASSLGADTQYF. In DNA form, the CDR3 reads TGTGCCAGCAGCTTGGGTGCGGATACGCAGTATTTT.